A selection of T cell receptor beta chains follows, all from one sample in a study of OX40 agonist ivuxolimab in advanced cancers. Some clones are missing from TCRdb's copy, which holds only in-frame ones; the method was immunoSEQ multiplex PCR. Found here are 70,000 or so clones, about four fifths of them singletons; the top ten hold around 0.75%. The sequences come from CD4+ or CD8+ T cells sorted from blood, collected in a trial of the OX40 agonist ivuxolimab. These receptor sequences come from an adult with an advanced solid tumor such as melanoma, head and neck, liver or kidney cancer. The CDR3 runs from the conserved cysteine through the conserved F or W. A D gene is named only where the DNA matches it firmly. Rows give clone size only sometimes, using once, few, many, or a class for an expanded clone.

size,V,D,J,DNA,CDR3
NA,TRBV28,NA,TRBJ1-4,TGTGCCAGCAGTCGAGGACAGTTGGGTGGTGAAAAACTGTTTTTT,CASSRGQLGGEKLFF
NA,TRBV11-3,NA,TRBJ2-1,TGTGCCAGCAGCTTGAGACACGACCAAAACAATGAGCAGTTCTTC,CASSLRHDQNNEQFF
NA,TRBV7-9,NA,TRBJ1-4,TGTGCCAGCAGTCGGACCGACGAAAAACTGTTTTTT,CASSRTDEKLFF
few,TRBV18,TRBD1,TRBJ1-2,TGTGCCAGCTCACCGAAGGGGACAGGGAACTATGGCTACACCTTC,CASSPKGTGNYGYTF
once,TRBV30,NA,TRBJ2-7,TGTGCCTGGACATCCGATCAGGTCCAGTACTTC,CAWTSDQVQYF
NA,TRBV6-5,NA,TRBJ2-5,TGTGCCAGCGCGTACCAAGAGACCCAGTACTTC,CASAYQETQYF
few,TRBV5-4,NA,TRBJ1-2,TGTGCCAGCAGCTCGACTGGGGTGGCAGTTAGTGGCTACACCTTC,CASSSTGVAVSGYTF
NA,TRBV5-1,NA,TRBJ1-1,TGCGCCAGCAGCGAACAGGGGAACACTGAAGCTTTCTTT,CASSEQGNTEAFF
NA,TRBV2,NA,TRBJ2-2,TGTGCCAGCTGGGACCTTGCGAACACCGGGGAGCTGTTTTTT,CASWDLANTGELFF
NA,TRBV11-3,NA,TRBJ1-3,TGTGCCAGCAGCCCGGACGGATTCTCTGGAAACACCATATATTTT,CASSPDGFSGNTIYF
once,TRBV11-3,TRBD2,TRBJ2-3,TGTGCCAGCAGCTGGGGTAGCGGGAGTCGCACAGATACGCAGTATTTT,CASSWGSGSRTDTQYF
once,TRBV9,NA,TRBJ2-2,TGTGCCAGCAGCGTACGGGGTCGGGACACCGGGGAGCTGTTTTTT,CASSVRGRDTGELFF
NA,TRBV7-2,NA,TRBJ1-1,TGTGCCAGCAGCCGCGGGACGGAGAACACTGAAGCTTTCTTT,CASSRGTENTEAFF
once,TRBV18,TRBD2,TRBJ2-3,TGTGCCAGCTCACCCGGGACTAGGACAGATACGCAGTATTTT,CASSPGTRTDTQYF
NA,TRBV28,TRBD2,TRBJ2-1,TGTGCCAGCAGTTCCGCTCTAGCGGCGGGCTACAATGAGCAGTTCTTC,CASSSALAAGYNEQFF
NA,TRBV6-5,TRBD2,TRBJ2-7,TGTGCCAGCAGAAGAATGGGGAGGGGTCTATACGAGCAGTACTTC,CASRRMGRGLYEQYF
NA,TRBV19,TRBD1,TRBJ2-5,TGTGCCAGTAGTCTCTCCCGGGACAGGGTTCAAGAGACCCAGTACTTC,CASSLSRDRVQETQYF
NA,TRBV19,NA,TRBJ2-1,TGTGCCAGTAGGGAAACATTCAGCTCCTACAATGAGCAGTTCTTC,CASRETFSSYNEQFF
NA,TRBV13,TRBD2,TRBJ2-5,TGTGCCAGCAGCCTACTACTCCGGGGGGGAGAGACCCAGTACTTC,CASSLLLRGGETQYF
NA,TRBV9,TRBD2,TRBJ2-5,TGTGCCAGCAGCGTAGGGGGACTAGCGGGCCAAGAGACCCAGTACTTC,CASSVGGLAGQETQYF
NA,TRBV4-3,NA,TRBJ2-3,TGCGCCAGCAGCCAGTCTATTCGGCGAGATACGCAGTATTTT,CASSQSIRRDTQYF
NA,TRBV14,NA,TRBJ2-3,TGTGCCAGCAGCCTGGAGGAAACGCAGTATTTT,CASSLEETQYF